Detailed here is one T cell receptor (beta chain). Its antigen is currently not known. Qualities for individual bases were not recorded, and no much larger clone is one base off. This entry is derived from a study of Ad26.COV2.S vaccination and SARS-CoV-2 variants (dated by TCRdb to the early 2020s). General notes on the study: Vaccine-arm donors came from COV1001, a multicentre, randomized, double-blind, placebo-controlled phase I-IIa trial of Ad26.COV2.S in healthy adults. Ad26.COV2.S was administered intramuscularly at a dose of 5x10^10 or 1x10^11 viral particles, either as one shot or as two shots given 56 days apart. Sequencing of the TCRbeta repertoire served to evaluate the specificity and breadth of SARS-CoV-2-reactive T cell receptors following Ad26.COV2.S vaccination. A total of roughly 32 samples were included in the TCR-sequenced set, comprising some 20 Ad26.COV2.S vaccine recipients, 5 placebo recipients and 8 SARS-CoV-2 convalescent individuals. Participants in the trial were split at random into five groups of five each, receiving low-dose or high-dose Ad26.COV2.S once or twice, or else placebo on both occasions. Investigators remained blinded to trial group allocation during experiments and outcome assessment.

The research as a whole found: After vaccination, substantial breadth of spike-specific CD8+ and CD4+ T cell responses was reported. Spike-specific TCR breadth was higher in Ad26.COV2.S recipients than in placebo recipients (P = 0.0014). According to the authors, total T cell responses may have been underestimated by the TCR breadth and depth analyses. Vaccine and placebo recipients had similar non-spike TCR breadth, a finding consistent with the vaccine containing only spike. The study lacked the statistical power to compare responses across vaccine doses or regimens.

The immunoSEQ Assay was used to sequence TCRbeta CDR3 regions. After extraction, genomic DNA underwent amplification by bias-controlled multiplex PCR, followed by high-throughput sequencing. The authors' pipeline ran thus. To quantify the absolute abundance of every unique TCRbeta CDR3 region, sequences were collapsed and filtered. T cell fraction was estimated by normalization of TCRbeta template counts to usable DNA, with usable DNA being measured through amplification of reference genes present in all nucleated cells. Repertoire TCRs were annotated as SARS-CoV-2-specific by exact matching of V gene, CDR3 amino acid sequence and J gene to a known reactive TCR set. The reference SARS-CoV-2 TCR set came from MIRA and was filtered for enrichment in COVID-19-positive ImmuneCODE repertoires, removing public or cross-reactive TCRs. Based on the MIRA antigens, annotated TCRs were further analysed at the level of specific ORF or position within ORF. Breadth was defined as annotated unique rearrangements over total unique productive rearrangements; depth was the summed frequency of those rearrangements. Two-sided Wilcoxon rank-sum tests were applied when comparing TCR breadth between groups. TCRdb took over this immuneACCESS table, retaining in-frame rearrangements with V and J assigned. Such tables are incomplete; in checked studies, under half of the missing clones stem from an unresolved V gene, and the remainder is unexplained. Clone size and V and J calls were adopted from that table, with D and trimming inferred from the DNA. The sample contains some 250,000 clones, roughly 88% of them found a single time. Around 10% of the sample lies in the top ten.

CDR1 and CDR2 are read off the germline V gene as SGHTS and YDEGEE. The CDR3 sequence holds 15 residues, the cysteine and phenylalanine included. The read is trimmed to its CDR3 DNA, 45 bases read in frame from base 1. V loses 4 bases, J loses 3 bases, and the germline ends lie 17 bases apart. The treatment or condition label corresponds to: around 19 received Ad26.COV2.S at low or high dose, single or two shots; about five received placebo; per-sample allocation not given. For vaccine and placebo recipients, the sequenced repertoires came from samples collected on day 63 after the first injection. Cohort 1b enrolled some 25 adults aged 18-55 years at a single site in Boston, USA, between 29 July and 7 August 2020. As a vaccine, Ad26.COV2.S was a replication-incompetent adenovirus type 26 vector that expressed a prefusion-stabilized SARS-CoV-2 spike protein derived from the original Wuhan strain.

The sample was peripheral blood, taken in a trial of Ad26.COV2.S vaccine versus placebo. The V and J segments used are TRBV5-8 and TRBJ2-7, with the D gene too uncertain to name. This clonotype was sampled from a person between 18 and 65 years old who received the Ad26.COV2.S COVID-19 vaccine or a placebo. The CDR3 region has the sequence CASSQDSDRYYEQYF. The DNA sequence follows: TGTGCCAGCAGCCAGGATTCCGACCGATACTACGAGCAGTACTTC.